This T cell receptor beta chain was sequenced in a study of tissue T cells after allogeneic stem cell transplantation. Overall study results and limits: The patient cohort was small and clinically heterogeneous, with limited sampling depth.

Assay: immunoSEQ multiplex PCR; the TCRdb copy retains only in-frame clones and omits some. Of about 20,000 clones in the sample, roughly three quarters are singletons; the top ten hold roughly 0.96%. From germline, CDR1 is NNHDY and CDR2 SYVADS. With 0 bases removed from V and 5 bases from J, the gap between germline ends came to 2 bases. The CDR3 sequence is 12 residues long. This clone was counted between two and nine times. Its specificity is not known. All gene names here are mouse names. The sequence runs out 1 residue before the end of the CDR3; the remainder is reconstructed from the germline J gene.

The sequenced sample was spleen. The receptor was derived from a female BALB/c mouse in good health. Mouse MHC haplotype: H2-d. This chain uses TRBV13-3 with TRBJ1-4; D call uncertain. This CDR3 reads CASSDENERLFF. CDR3 bases read: TGTGCCAGCAGTGATGAGAACGAAAGATTATTT.